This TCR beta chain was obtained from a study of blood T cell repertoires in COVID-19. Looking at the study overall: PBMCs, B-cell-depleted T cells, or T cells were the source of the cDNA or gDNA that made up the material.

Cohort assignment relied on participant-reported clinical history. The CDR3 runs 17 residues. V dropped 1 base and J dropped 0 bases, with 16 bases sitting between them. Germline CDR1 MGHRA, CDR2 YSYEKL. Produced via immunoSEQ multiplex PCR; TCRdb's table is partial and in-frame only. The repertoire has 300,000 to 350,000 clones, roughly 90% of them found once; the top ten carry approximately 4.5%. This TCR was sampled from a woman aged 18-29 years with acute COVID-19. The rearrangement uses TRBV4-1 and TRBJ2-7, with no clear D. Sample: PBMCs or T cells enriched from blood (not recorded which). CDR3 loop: CASSQGFSELGSYEQYF. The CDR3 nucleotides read TGCGCCAGCAGCCAAGGATTCAGCGAGCTAGGCTCCTACGAGCAGTACTTC.